This TCR beta chain appears in the sequencing data of a study of identical twins. TCRdb reprocessed the 5' RACE reads with MiXCR, giving one entry per CDR3 protein. Here the sample spans 700,000 or so distinct CDR3 sequences, less than 10% being singletons. In its sample, this clonotype was seen a few times. V was pared by 0 bases and J by 3 bases, with 10 bases between. This CDR3 is built from 16 residues. Germline V gives CDR1 SGHDT, CDR2 YYEEEE. This sample also belongs to another study, concerning yellow fever vaccine responses in identical twins.

This sequence was found in a woman aged 18-29 years in good health. The sample taken for sequencing was PBMCs. The chain combines TRBV5-6 with TRBJ1-6, with D unclear. This CDR3 is CASSLEIGNYNSPLHF. The CDR3 nucleotides are TGTGCCAGCAGCTTGGAGATAGGGAACTATAATTCACCCCTCCACTTT.